This T cell receptor beta chain was observed in a study of blood T cells in healthy people across ages. Regarding the study as a whole: The study lacked donor CMV status, which possibly confounded expanded clonotype changes. When set beside aged donors, long-lived donors presented more naive CD4+ cells and higher diversity. The lack of PBMC sorting stopped any conclusive naive versus antigen-experienced comparison.

Sample-barcoded 5' priming and a J-beta primer mix drove a second PCR of roughly 7 to 11 cycles. Each cDNA was tagged by a template-switch adaptor containing 12 random nucleotides. TCRdb called the 5' RACE reads again in MiXCR, with one record for every CDR3 protein. The sample has 790,000 or so distinct CDR3 sequences; 46% are singletons. Trimming took off 5 bases at V and 5 bases at J, with 21 bases between the two ends. Per the germline V gene, CDR1 is LGHDT and CDR2 is YNNKEL (reference sequence). The CDR3 runs 16 residues. Regarding this clonotype: What it binds is not known.

The J gene is TRBJ2-5, the V gene TRBV3-1; D is possibly TRBD2 (6 bases). The receptor was isolated from an elderly man in good health. Sequencing was done on a sample of blood. CDR3 nucleotides: TGTGCCAGCAGCGGAGGCGGGAAGGGCCATTTGGAGACCCAGTACTTC. This sequence encodes CASSGGGKGHLETQYF.